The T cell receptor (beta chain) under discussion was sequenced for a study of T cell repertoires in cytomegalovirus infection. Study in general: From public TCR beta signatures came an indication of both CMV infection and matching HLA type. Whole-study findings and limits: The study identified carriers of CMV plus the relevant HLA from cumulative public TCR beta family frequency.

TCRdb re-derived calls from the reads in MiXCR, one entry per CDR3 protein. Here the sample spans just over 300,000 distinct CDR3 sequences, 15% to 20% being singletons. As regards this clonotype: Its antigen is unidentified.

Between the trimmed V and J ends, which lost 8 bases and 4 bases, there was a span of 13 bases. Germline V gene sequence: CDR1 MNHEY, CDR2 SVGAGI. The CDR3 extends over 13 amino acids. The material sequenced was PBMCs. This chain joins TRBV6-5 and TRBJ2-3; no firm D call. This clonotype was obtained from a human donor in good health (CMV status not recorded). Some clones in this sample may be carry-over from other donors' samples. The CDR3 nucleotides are TGTGCCAGCTCCGCGAGGCAGGCAGATACGCAGTATTTT. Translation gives CASSARQADTQYF.